This T cell receptor (beta chain) was captured by sequencing in a study of cytomegalovirus exposure and HLA in healthy donors. As concerns this clone: What it binds is not known.

60 Vbeta and 13 Jbeta primers were used in PCR. Assay: immunoSEQ multiplex PCR; the TCRdb copy retains only in-frame clones and omits some. The table has 90,000 or so clones, around four fifths seen once. Healthy bone marrow donors formed the donor group. Overall study findings and caveats: In a later analysis, parvovirus B19, influenza, CMV and Epstein-Barr virus appeared linked to several top co-occurrence clusters. Some segments of the V type, notably TRBV6-2 and TRBV6-3, were excluded as indistinguishable.

V gave up 2 bases and J gave up 8 bases; unmatched junction bases: 8. Germline V CDR1 and CDR2: SGHVS, FQNEAQ. The CDR3 is made up of 15 amino acids. Sample: PBMCs. The receptor was derived from a boy under 18 in good health and CMV-seronegative. The chain combines TRBV7-8 with TRBJ2-1, with 8 bases that match TRBD2. The CDR3 nucleotides read TGTGCCAGCAGCTTACGGGGGGGCCTTAACCATGAGCAGTTCTTC. The encoded protein is CASSLRGGLNHEQFF.